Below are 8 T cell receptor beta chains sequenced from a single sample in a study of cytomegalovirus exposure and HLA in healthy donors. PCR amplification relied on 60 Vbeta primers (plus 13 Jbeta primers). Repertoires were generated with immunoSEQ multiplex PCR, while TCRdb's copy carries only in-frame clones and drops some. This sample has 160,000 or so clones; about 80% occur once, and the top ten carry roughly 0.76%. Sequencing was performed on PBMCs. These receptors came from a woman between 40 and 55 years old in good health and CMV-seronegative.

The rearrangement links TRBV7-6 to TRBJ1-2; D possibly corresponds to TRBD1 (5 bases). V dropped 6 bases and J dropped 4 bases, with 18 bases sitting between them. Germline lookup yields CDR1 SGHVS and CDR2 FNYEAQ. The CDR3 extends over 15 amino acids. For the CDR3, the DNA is TGTGCCAGCAGACCTAATCGGGTGGGGCGCTATGGCTACACCTTC. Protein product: CASRPNRVGRYGYTF. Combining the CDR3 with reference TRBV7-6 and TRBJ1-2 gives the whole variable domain GAGVSQSPRYKVTKRGQDVALRCDPISGHVSLYWYRQALGQGPEFLTYFNYEAQQDKSGLPNDRFSAERPEGSISTLTIQRTEQRDSAMYRCASRPNRVGRYGYTFGSGTRLTVV.

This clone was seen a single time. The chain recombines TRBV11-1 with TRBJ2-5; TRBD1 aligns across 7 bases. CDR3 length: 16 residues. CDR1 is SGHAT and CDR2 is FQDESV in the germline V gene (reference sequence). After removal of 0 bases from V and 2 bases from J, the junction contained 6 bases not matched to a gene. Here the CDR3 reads CASSLAQDRIQETQYF. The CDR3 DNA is TGTGCCAGCAGCTTAGCCCAGGACAGGATTCAAGAGACCCAGTACTTC.

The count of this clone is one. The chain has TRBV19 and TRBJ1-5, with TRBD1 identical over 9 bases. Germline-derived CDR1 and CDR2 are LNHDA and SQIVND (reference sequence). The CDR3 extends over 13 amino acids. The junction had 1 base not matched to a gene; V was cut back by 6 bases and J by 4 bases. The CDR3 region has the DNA TGTGCCAGTAGGGGGACAGGGAATCAGCCCCAGCATTTT. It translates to CASRGTGNQPQHF. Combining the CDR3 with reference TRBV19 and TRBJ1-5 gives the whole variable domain DGGITQSPKYLFRKEGQNVTLSCEQNLNHDAMYWYRQDPGQGLRLIYYSQIVNDFQKGDIAEGYSVSREKKESFPLTVTSAQKNPTAFYLCASRGTGNQPQHFGDGTRLSIL.

For the CDR3, the DNA is TGCGCCAGCAGCCAAGAAGGCAGGGGCACCTACGAGCAGTACTTC. It translates to CASSQEGRGTYEQYF. The chain has TRBV4-3 and TRBJ2-7; maybe TRBD1 (6 bases). Germline CDR1 reads LGHNA; CDR2 reads YSLEER. The CDR3 totals 15 residues. Trimming removed 0 bases from V and 2 bases from J, with 11 bases in between.

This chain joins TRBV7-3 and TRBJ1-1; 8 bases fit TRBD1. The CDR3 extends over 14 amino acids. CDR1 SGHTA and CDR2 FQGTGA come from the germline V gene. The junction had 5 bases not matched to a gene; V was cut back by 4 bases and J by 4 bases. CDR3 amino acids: CASSSGQAGTEAFF. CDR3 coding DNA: TGTGCCAGCAGCTCGGGACAGGCGGGCACTGAAGCTTTCTTT.

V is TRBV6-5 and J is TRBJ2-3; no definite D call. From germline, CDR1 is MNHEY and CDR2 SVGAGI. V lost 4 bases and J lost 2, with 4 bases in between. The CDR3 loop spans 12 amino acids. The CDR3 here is CASSSPTDTQYF. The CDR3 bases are TGTGCCAGCAGTTCTCCCACAGATACGCAGTATTTT.

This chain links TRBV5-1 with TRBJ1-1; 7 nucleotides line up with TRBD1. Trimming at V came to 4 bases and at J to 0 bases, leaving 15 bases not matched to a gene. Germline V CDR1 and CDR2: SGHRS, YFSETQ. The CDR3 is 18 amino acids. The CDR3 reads CASSPLVAAGGLNTEAFF. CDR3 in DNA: TGCGCCAGCAGCCCCCTGGTGGCGGCAGGGGGACTGAACACTGAAGCTTTCTTT.

The CDR3 sequence: CASSAGGADTQYF. The CDR3 nucleotides are TGTGCCAGCAGCGCAGGGGGCGCAGATACGCAGTATTTT. The chain combines TRBV5-4 with TRBJ2-3; 8 positions agree with TRBD1. Germline trimming cut 4 bases from V and 4 bases from J; bases unmatched to any gene: 2. Per germline, CDR1 SGHNT and CDR2 YYREEE (reference sequence). The CDR3 has 13 residues.